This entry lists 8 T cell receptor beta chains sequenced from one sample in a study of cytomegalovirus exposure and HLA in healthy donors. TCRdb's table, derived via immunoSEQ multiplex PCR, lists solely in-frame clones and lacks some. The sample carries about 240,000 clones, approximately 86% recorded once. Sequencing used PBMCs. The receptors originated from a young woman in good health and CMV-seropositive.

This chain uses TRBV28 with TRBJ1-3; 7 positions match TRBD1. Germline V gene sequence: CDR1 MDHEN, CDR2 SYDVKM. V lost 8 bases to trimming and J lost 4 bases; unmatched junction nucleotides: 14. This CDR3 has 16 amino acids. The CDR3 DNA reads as TGTGCCAGCCGATTAGGAGGGGGCAGCGGCGGAAACACCATATATTTT. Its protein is CASRLGGGSGGNTIYF.

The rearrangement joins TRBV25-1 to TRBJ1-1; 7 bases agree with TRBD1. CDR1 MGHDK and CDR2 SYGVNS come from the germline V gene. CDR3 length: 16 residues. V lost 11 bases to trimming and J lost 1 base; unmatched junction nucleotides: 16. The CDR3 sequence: CAPSPGQNLRNTEAFF. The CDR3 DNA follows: TGTGCCCCCTCCCCGGGACAGAACCTTAGGAACACTGAAGCTTTCTTT.

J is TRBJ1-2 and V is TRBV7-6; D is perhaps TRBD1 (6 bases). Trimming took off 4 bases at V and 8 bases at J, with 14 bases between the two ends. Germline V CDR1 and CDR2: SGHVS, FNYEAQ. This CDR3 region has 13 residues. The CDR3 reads CASSYLDRLGYTF. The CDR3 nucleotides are TGTGCCAGCAGCTATCTCGACAGGTTGGGCTACACCTTC.

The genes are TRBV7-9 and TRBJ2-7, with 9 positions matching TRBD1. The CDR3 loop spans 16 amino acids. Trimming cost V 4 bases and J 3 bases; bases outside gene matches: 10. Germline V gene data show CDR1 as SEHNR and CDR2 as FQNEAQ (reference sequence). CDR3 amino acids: CASSWDPGQGGYEQYF. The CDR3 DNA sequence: TGTGCCAGCAGCTGGGACCCGGGACAGGGTGGCTACGAGCAGTACTTC.

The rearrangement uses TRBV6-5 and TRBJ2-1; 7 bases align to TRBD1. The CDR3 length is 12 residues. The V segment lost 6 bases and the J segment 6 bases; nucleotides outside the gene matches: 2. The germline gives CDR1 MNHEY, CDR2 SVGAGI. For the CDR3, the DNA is TGTGCCAGCAGGGACAGGCCCAATGAGCAGTTCTTC. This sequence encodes CASRDRPNEQFF.

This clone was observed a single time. Written as DNA, the CDR3 is TGCGCCAGCAGCCAAGATATATCAGGGCCCTACGAGCAGTACTTC. This gives the protein CASSQDISGPYEQYF. The chain couples TRBV4-1 to TRBJ2-7; possible D gene TRBD1, 5 bases. V was cut by 0 bases and J by 2 bases, with 11 bases left in between. Germline CDR1 MGHRA, CDR2 YSYEKL. The CDR3 covers 15 residues.

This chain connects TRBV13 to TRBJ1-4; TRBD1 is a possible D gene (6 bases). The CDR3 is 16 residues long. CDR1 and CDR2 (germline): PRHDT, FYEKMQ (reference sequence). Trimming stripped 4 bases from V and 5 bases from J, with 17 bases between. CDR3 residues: CASSSGQWNINEKLFF. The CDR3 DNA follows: TGTGCCAGCAGCTCCGGACAGTGGAATATAAATGAAAAACTGTTTTTT.

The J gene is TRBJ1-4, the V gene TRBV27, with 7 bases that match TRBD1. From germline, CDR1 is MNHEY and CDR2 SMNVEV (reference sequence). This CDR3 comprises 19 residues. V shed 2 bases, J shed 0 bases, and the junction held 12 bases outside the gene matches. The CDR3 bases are TGTGCCAGCAGTTTAAAGGGACAGTGGCGGGCCGCAACTAATGAAAAACTGTTTTTT. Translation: CASSLKGQWRAATNEKLFF.